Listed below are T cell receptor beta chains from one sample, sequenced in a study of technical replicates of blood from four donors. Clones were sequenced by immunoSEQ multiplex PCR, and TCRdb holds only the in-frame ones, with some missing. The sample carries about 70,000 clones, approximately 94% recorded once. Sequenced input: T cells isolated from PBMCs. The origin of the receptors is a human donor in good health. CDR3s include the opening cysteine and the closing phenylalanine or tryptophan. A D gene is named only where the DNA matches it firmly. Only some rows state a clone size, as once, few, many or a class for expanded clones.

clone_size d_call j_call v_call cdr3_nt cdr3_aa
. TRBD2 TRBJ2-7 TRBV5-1 TGCGCCAGCAGCCTTCGAAGCGGGAGTAATCTCGACGAGCAGTACTTC CASSLRSGSNLDEQYF
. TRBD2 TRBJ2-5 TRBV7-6 TGTGCCAGCAGCTTATATTCGAGGGGGGAGCGGGAGAGTGAGACCCAGTACTTC CASSLYSRGERESETQYF
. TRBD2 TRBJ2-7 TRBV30 TGTGCCTGGAGTGAGGGACTAGTAGGCGAGCAGTACTTC CAWSEGLVGEQYF
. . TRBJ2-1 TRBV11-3 TGTGCCAGCAGCTTGGGGGACAGGTTTAATGGCGGGAGTCCCTACAATGAGCAGTTCTTC CASSLGDRFNGGSPYNEQFF
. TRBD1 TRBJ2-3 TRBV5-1 TGCGCCAGCAGCTCGGGACAGGGAAACACAGATACGCAGTATTTT CASSSGQGNTDTQYF
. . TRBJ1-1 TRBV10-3 TGTGCCATCAGTGGGAGCCAGGGTAATGGTGAAGCTTTCTTT CAISGSQGNGEAFF
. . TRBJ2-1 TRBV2 TGTGCCAGCAGTGAAGTCTCGGACAGCTCCTACAATGAGCAGTTCTTC CASSEVSDSSYNEQFF
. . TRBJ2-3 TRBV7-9 TGTGCCAGCAGCTTAGGAGGTTGGGTCAGGGAAACAGATACGCAGTATTTT CASSLGGWVRETDTQYF
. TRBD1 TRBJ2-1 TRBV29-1 TGCAGCGCAGGGCGCACAGGGGGCGGGGAGCAGTTCTTC CSAGRTGGGEQFF
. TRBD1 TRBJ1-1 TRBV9 TGTGCCAGCAGCGCCCGACAGGGATTGAACACTGAAGCTTTCTTT CASSARQGLNTEAFF
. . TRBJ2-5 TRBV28 TGTGCCAGCAGTTTAGGACTTCAAGAGACCCAGTACTTC CASSLGLQETQYF
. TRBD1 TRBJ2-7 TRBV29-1 TGCAGCGTTGATATCGGTTTCGGACAGGGTTCCTACGAGCAGTACTTC CSVDIGFGQGSYEQYF
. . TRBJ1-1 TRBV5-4 TGTGCCAGCAGCTTGGATGCAGGGAACACTGAAGCTTTCTTT CASSLDAGNTEAFF
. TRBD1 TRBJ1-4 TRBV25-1 TGTGCCAGCAGTGACTTGGACAGGCATGCAACTAATGAAAAACTGTTTTTT CASSDLDRHATNEKLFF
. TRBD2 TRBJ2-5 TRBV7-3 TGTGCCAGCAGCTTAGGGATAGCGGGAGGGGCGGAGACCCAGTACTTC CASSLGIAGGAETQYF
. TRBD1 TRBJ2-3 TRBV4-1 TGCGCCAGCAGCCACGATGGACAGGGGGCAGGAGATACGCAGTATTTT CASSHDGQGAGDTQYF
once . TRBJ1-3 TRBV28 TGTGCCAGCAGTTTAACGCCTCAGTTCTCTGGAAACACCATATATTTT CASSLTPQFSGNTIYF
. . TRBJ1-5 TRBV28 TGTGCCAGCAATTACGGTGGTCAGCCCCAGCATTTT CASNYGGQPQHF
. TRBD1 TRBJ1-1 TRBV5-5 TGTGCCAGCAGCTTCCTAGCGACAGGGGTGATGGGCACTGAAGCTTTCTTT CASSFLATGVMGTEAFF
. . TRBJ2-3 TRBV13 TGTGCCAGCAGCTCCAGGTCTAGCACAGATACGCAGTATTTT CASSSRSSTDTQYF
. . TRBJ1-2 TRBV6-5 TGTGCCAGCAAAGATGGGGAGTTTAACTATGGCTACACCTTC CASKDGEFNYGYTF
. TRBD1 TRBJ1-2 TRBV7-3 TGTGCCAGCAGCTCCCATGGACAGGTTTATGGCTACACCTTC CASSSHGQVYGYTF
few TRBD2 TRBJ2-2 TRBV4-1 TGCGCCAGCAGCCAAGGGGGACTAGCGGGAGTCGGCACCGGGGAGCTGTTTTTT CASSQGGLAGVGTGELFF
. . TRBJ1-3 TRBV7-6 TGTGCCAGCAGCTTAGTGCAGGGGTTCATCGCTGGAAACACCATATATTTT CASSLVQGFIAGNTIYF
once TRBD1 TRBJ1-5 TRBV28 TGTGCCAGCAGTTCTTTTCAGGACAGGGGCCAGCCCCAGCATTTT CASSSFQDRGQPQHF
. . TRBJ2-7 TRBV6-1 TGTGCCAGCAGTGTGTGGAGATACGAGCAGTACTTC CASSVWRYEQYF
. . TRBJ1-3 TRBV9 TGTGCCAGCAGCGTAGAAGCTTCTGGAAACACCATATATTTT CASSVEASGNTIYF
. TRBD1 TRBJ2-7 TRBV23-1 TGCGCCAGCAGTCAATCTGAACGGGACAGGGCACACGAGCAGTACTTC CASSQSERDRAHEQYF
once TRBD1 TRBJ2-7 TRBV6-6 TGTGCCAGCAGTTACGAGACAGGGGGATACGAGCAGTACTTC CASSYETGGYEQYF
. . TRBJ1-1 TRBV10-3 TGTGCCATCAGTGGACAACAGGGTTTCACTGAAGCTTTCTTT CAISGQQGFTEAFF
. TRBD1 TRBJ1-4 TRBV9 TGTGCCAGCAGCGTAGGGACAGGATATGGAGAAAAACTGTTTTTT CASSVGTGYGEKLFF
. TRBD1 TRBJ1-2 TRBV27 TGTGCCAGCAGTTTATCACCCAGGGGGCCGGATGGCTACACCTTC CASSLSPRGPDGYTF
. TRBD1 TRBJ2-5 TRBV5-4 TGTGCCAGCAGCCTTCAAGGACAGGGTTTAGAGACCCAGTACTTC CASSLQGQGLETQYF
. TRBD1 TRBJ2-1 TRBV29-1 TGCAGCGTGAGGACAGGGGGATACAATGAGCAGTTCTTC CSVRTGGYNEQFF
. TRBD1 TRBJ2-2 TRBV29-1 TGCAGCGTGATGGACAGGCCCGGGGAGCTGTTTTTT CSVMDRPGELFF
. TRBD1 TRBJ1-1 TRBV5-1 TGCGCCAGCAGCATGACAGGGACCGGGAACACTGAAGCTTTCTTT CASSMTGTGNTEAFF
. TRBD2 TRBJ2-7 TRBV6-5 TGTGCCAGCAGTTACGGGGAGGGACCCTACGAGCAGTACTTC CASSYGEGPYEQYF
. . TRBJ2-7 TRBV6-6 TGTGCCAGCAGCTATTCGCACGAGCAGTACTTC CASSYSHEQYF
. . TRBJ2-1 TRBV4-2 TGTGCCAGCAGCCAAGATCTAGGGAGTGAGCAGTTCTTC CASSQDLGSEQFF
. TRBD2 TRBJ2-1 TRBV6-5 TGTGCCAGCAGCCCAGCGGGGGCTAATGAGCAGTTCTTC CASSPAGANEQFF
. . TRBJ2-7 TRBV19 TGTGCCAAGCGGGACAGGAGCTCCTACGAGCAGTACTTC CAKRDRSSYEQYF
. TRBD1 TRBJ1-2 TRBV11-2 TGTGCCAGCAGCTCTTTATCCCGCGTTCAGGGGACAGACCATGGCTACACCTTC CASSSLSRVQGTDHGYTF